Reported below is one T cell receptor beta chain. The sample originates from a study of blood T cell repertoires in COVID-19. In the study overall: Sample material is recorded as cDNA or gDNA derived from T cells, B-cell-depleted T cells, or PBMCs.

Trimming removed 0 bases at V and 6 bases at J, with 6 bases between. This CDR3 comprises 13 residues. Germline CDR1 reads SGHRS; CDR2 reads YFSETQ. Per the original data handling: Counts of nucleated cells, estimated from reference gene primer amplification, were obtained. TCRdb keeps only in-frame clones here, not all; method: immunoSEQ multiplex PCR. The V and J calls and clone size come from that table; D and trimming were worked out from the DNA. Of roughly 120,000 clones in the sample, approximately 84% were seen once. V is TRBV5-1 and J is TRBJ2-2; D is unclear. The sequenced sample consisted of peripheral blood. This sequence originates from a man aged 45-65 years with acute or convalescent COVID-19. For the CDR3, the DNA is TGCGCCAGCAGCTTGGTTACAGCCGGGGAGCTGTTTTTT. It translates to CASSLVTAGELFF.